This T cell receptor (beta chain) was observed in a study of OX40 agonist ivuxolimab in advanced cancers. Produced via immunoSEQ multiplex PCR; TCRdb's table is partial and in-frame only. Of about 21,000 clones listed, more than 70% are singletons. This CDR3 is 14 amino acids long. Germline CDR1 WNHNN, CDR2 SYGVQD (reference sequence). The ends lost 2 bases at V and 7 bases at J; junction bases unmatched: 6. This TCR came from an adult with an advanced solid tumor such as melanoma, head and neck, liver or kidney cancer. The starting material was CD4+ or CD8+ T cells sorted from blood, obtained in a trial of the OX40 agonist ivuxolimab. V is TRBV10-1 and J is TRBJ2-7; 9 nucleotides align to TRBD2. CDR3 DNA sequence: TGCGCCAGCAGTGAGACTGGGACTAGCAGTGAGCAGTACTTC. Translated, it gives CASSETGTSSEQYF.